This T cell receptor (beta chain) was recovered during a study of blood T cell repertoires in COVID-19. Study in general: T cells, B-cell-depleted T cells, or PBMCs supplied cDNA or gDNA.

CDR1 is SGHAT, CDR2 FQNNGV, per germline. The J segment lost 6 bases and the V segment lost 4 bases, leaving 6 bases of the junction unmatched. CDR3 length equals 14 residues. Authors' processing steps: It was from reference gene primer amplification that nucleated cell counts were estimated. TCRdb's table, derived via immunoSEQ multiplex PCR, lists solely in-frame clones and lacks some. The V and J calls and the clone size are those of that table, but D and trimming were determined from the DNA. Altogether fewer than 250,000 clones are present, around four fifths being singletons, with the ten largest covering over 9.5%. Seattle's cohort entered during active infection and was followed longitudinally.

This clonotype was obtained from a woman over 75 with COVID-19, enrolled during active disease. Source material: peripheral blood. V usage is TRBV11-2 and J usage is TRBJ2-3, with 8 bases identical to TRBD1. The CDR3 loop is CASSSQGAADTQYF. CDR3 in DNA: TGTGCCAGCAGCTCCCAGGGGGCCGCGGATACGCAGTATTTT.